What follows are 21 T cell receptor beta chains derived from one specimen sequenced in a study of radiotherapy plus CTLA-4 blockade in lung cancer. Libraries were prepared by immunoSEQ multiplex PCR; TCRdb keeps only in-frame clonotypes and omits some of them. The sample contains about 32,000 clones, approximately 75% of which appear only once. The sequencing here drew on peripheral blood, taken from a patient treated with radiotherapy plus ipilimumab. These receptors were obtained from a human donor with non-small cell lung cancer that progressed on radiotherapy plus ipilimumab.

The genes are TRBV5-1 and TRBJ2-3, with 10 bases lining up with TRBD2. CDR1 SGHRS and CDR2 YFSETQ come from the germline V gene. The ends lost 5 bases at V and 1 base at J; junction bases unmatched: 4. This CDR3 has 15 amino acids. The CDR3 nucleotides are TGCGCCAGCAGGGGGAGCGGGGGGGGCACAGATACGCAGTATTTT. As protein: CASRGSGGGTDTQYF.

A few counts support this clone. The V and J genes are TRBV5-5 and TRBJ2-5, with a tentative D call TRBD1 (5 bases). The CDR3 runs to 13 residues. The ends were cut back, 1 base at V and 5 bases at J, with 9 bases in the middle. Germline loops: CDR1 SGHKS, CDR2 YYEKEE (reference sequence). This CDR3 reads CASSLLGQETQYF. The CDR3 DNA reads TGTGCCAGCAGCTTGTTGGGGCAGGAGACCCAGTACTTC. Based on the CDR3 plus reference TRBV5-5 and TRBJ2-5, the full variable domain is DAGVTQSPTHLIKTRGQQVTLRCSPISGHKSVSWYQQVLGQGPQFIFQYYEKEERGRGNFPDRFSARQFPNYSSELNVNALLLGDSALYLCASSLLGQETQYFGPGTRLLVL.

The rearrangement links TRBV6-5 to TRBJ2-2, with 8 bases aligning to TRBD2. This CDR3 contains 15 residues. V gave up 5 bases and J gave up 1 base; unmatched junction bases: 3. CDR1 and CDR2 (germline): MNHEY, SVGAGI. The DNA for the CDR3 is TGTGCCAGCAGTCGGGGGGGGTGGAACACCGGGGAGCTGTTTTTT. Residues: CASSRGGWNTGELFF.

This chain links TRBV19 with TRBJ1-2; D unclear. CDR1 is LNHDA and CDR2 is SQIVND in the germline V gene (reference sequence). The CDR3 consists of 15 residues. Trimming stripped 5 bases from V and 2 bases from J, with 15 bases between. CDR3 sequence reads: CASSGPSESNYGYTF. CDR3 DNA: TGTGCCAGTAGTGGGCCATCAGAGAGCAACTATGGCTACACCTTC.

This chain uses TRBV18 with TRBJ2-3; TRBD2 matches 9 bases. From germline, CDR1 is KGHSH and CDR2 LQKENI. Trimming at V came to 2 bases and at J to 2 bases, leaving 5 bases not matched to a gene. CDR3 size: 16 residues. DNA of the CDR3: TGTGCCAGCTCACCAAGGCGGGGGGGCCCCACAGATACGCAGTATTTT. This sequence encodes CASSPRRGGPTDTQYF.

The chain uses TRBV4-1 and TRBJ2-3; 10 nucleotides align to TRBD2. Germline-derived CDR1 and CDR2 are MGHRA and YSYEKL. The ends lost 2 bases at V and 1 base at J; junction bases unmatched: 3. The CDR3 has 16 residues. CDR3 loop: CASSQSLAGGTDTQYF. The CDR3 coding sequence is TGCGCCAGCAGCCAAAGCCTAGCGGGGGGCACAGATACGCAGTATTTT.

The chain carries TRBV18 and TRBJ1-3; tentatively, D is TRBD1 (5 bases). Germline V gives CDR1 KGHSH, CDR2 LQKENI. The CDR3 is 15 amino acids. V lost 2 bases and J 6 bases, leaving 14 bases between the germline ends. The CDR3 sequence is CASSPGTGRQNTIYF. DNA for the CDR3: TGTGCCAGCTCACCAGGAACAGGTCGGCAAAACACCATATATTTT.

This clone was recorded only once. This rearrangement joins TRBV29-1 to TRBJ2-3; 12 bases are shared with TRBD1. This CDR3 region has 15 residues. The germline CDR1 and CDR2 sequences are SQVTM and ANQGSEA. Trimming at V came to 6 bases and at J to 6 bases, leaving 10 bases not matched to a gene. This chain's CDR3 is CSVGGTGGLYDTQYF. DNA of the CDR3: TGCAGCGTGGGGGGGACAGGGGGCTTGTACGATACGCAGTATTTT.

J is TRBJ1-1 and V is TRBV18, with D unresolved. The germline V gene encodes CDR1 KGHSH and CDR2 LQKENI. V lost 6 bases, J lost 4 bases, and 12 bases lay in between. The CDR3 has 13 amino acids. This CDR3 is CASSPGLITEAFF. The CDR3 DNA reads TGTGCCAGCTCCCCTGGACTGATCACTGAAGCTTTCTTT.

The V and J genes are TRBV27 and TRBJ2-1, with D perhaps TRBD2 (5 bases). CDR1 is MNHEY, CDR2 SMNVEV, per germline (reference sequence). V lost 6 bases and J lost 4, with 7 bases in between. The CDR3 is made up of 12 amino acids. This chain's CDR3 is CASSRDYNEQFF. The DNA for the CDR3 is TGTGCCAGCAGCCGGGATTACAATGAGCAGTTCTTC.

The gene calls are TRBV5-1 and TRBJ1-4; D ambiguous. This CDR3 is built from 14 residues. Germline V lookup: CDR1 SGHRS, CDR2 YFSETQ. V lost 7 bases, J lost 2 bases, and 12 bases lay in between. The DNA for the CDR3 is TGCGCCAGCGCCATGTCGAGCACTAATGAAAAACTGTTTTTT. It encodes CASAMSSTNEKLFF.

This clone was seen a few times. The chain uses TRBV6-1 and TRBJ2-2; D might be TRBD1 (6 bases). CDR1 MNHNS and CDR2 SASEGT come from the germline V gene. V was clipped by 4 bases and J by 1 base, with 10 bases between them. CDR3 length: 15 amino acids. The CDR3 reads CASSVMTGNTGELFF. The CDR3 bases are TGTGCCAGCAGTGTTATGACAGGGAACACCGGGGAGCTGTTTTTT.

The V gene is TRBV11-3, the J gene TRBJ2-2; D remains unclear. The V gene's germline CDR1 is SGHNT and CDR2 YENEEA. V was shortened by 1 base and J by 7 bases, with 10 bases between the two germline ends. CDR3 length: 14 residues. The CDR3 region is CASSLGAGFGELFF. CDR3 bases: TGTGCCAGCAGCTTAGGTGCCGGTTTCGGGGAGCTGTTTTTT.

The chain employs TRBV12-5 and TRBJ1-4; 7 positions match TRBD1. This CDR3 contains 21 residues. Per germline, CDR1 LGHNT and CDR2 FRNRAP. V was pared by 0 bases and J by 4 bases, with 20 bases of the junction left unmatched. CDR3 residues: CASGLVRVIGALRGHNEKLFF. CDR3 DNA sequence: TGTGCTAGTGGTTTGGTAAGGGTTATCGGGGCCCTGAGGGGGCATAATGAAAAACTGTTTTTT.

This chain links TRBV29-1 with TRBJ1-1; the D is unclear. The length of the CDR3 is 15 residues. Trimming pared 3 bases from V and 5 bases from J, leaving 19 bases between. CDR1 and CDR2 from the germline V gene are SQVTM and ANQGSEA. The CDR3 reads CSVEETPASGTEAFF. CDR3 in DNA: TGCAGCGTTGAGGAGACCCCCGCGAGCGGGACTGAAGCTTTCTTT.

The rearrangement joins TRBV6-5 to TRBJ1-1; no firm D call. The CDR3 loop spans 13 amino acids. V was cut by 6 bases and J by 10 bases, with 18 bases left in between. Germline V CDR1 and CDR2: MNHEY, SVGAGI. CDR3 nucleotide sequence: TGTGCCAGCAGCTTCAACCTTGTGGGGAGAGCTTTCTTT. This codes for CASSFNLVGRAFF.

The gene calls are TRBV9 and TRBJ1-5; 7 nucleotides align to TRBD1. From germline, CDR1 is SGDLS and CDR2 YYNGEE. The V and J ends lost 3 bases and 6 bases, in that order; junction bases with no gene match: 6. This CDR3 region has 14 residues. The chain's CDR3 is CASSGGQSGQPQHF. Here the CDR3 DNA reads TGTGCCAGCAGCGGGGGACAGTCCGGTCAGCCCCAGCATTTT.

The chain employs TRBV18 and TRBJ2-7, with 8 positions matching TRBD1. Germline trimming cut 5 bases from V and 6 bases from J; bases unmatched to any gene: 6. CDR3 length: 13 amino acids. Germline V CDR1 and CDR2: KGHSH, LQKENI. Here the CDR3 DNA reads TGTGCCAGCTCATCCGGGACAGGACGCGAGCAGTACTTC. Amino acid sequence: CASSSGTGREQYF.

The rearrangement joins TRBV6-1 to TRBJ1-5; D is ambiguous. This CDR3 has 15 residues. Germline V lookup: CDR1 MNHNS, CDR2 SASEGT. The V and J ends lost 2 bases and 3 bases respectively, with 11 bases between them. DNA for the CDR3: TGTGCCAGCAGTGAACAAAGACACCTCAATCAGCCCCAGCATTTT. The encoded protein is CASSEQRHLNQPQHF.

V usage is TRBV10-3 and J usage is TRBJ2-6; TRBD1 matches at 8 bases. The CDR3 extends over 16 amino acids. Germline CDR1 ENHRY, CDR2 SYGVKD. V shed 6 bases and J 3 bases; nucleotides not matched to a gene: 7. The CDR3 reads CAIRQGDFVGANVLTF. DNA of the CDR3: TGTGCCATCAGACAGGGGGATTTCGTTGGGGCCAACGTCCTGACTTTC.

This chain uses TRBV5-1 with TRBJ1-1; perhaps TRBD1 as D (6 bases). Trimming cost V 0 bases and J 6 bases, with 15 bases left between them. This CDR3 is 15 amino acids long. The germline V gene has CDR1 SGHRS and CDR2 YFSETQ. The CDR3 spells CASSLVGGRLSEAFF. DNA for the CDR3: TGCGCCAGCAGCTTGGTCGGGGGGCGTCTCTCTGAAGCTTTCTTT.